This TCR beta chain was sequenced in a study of somatic mutations in cytotoxic T cells in rheumatoid arthritis. V was pared by 0 bases and J by 2 bases, with 4 bases between. The CDR3 contains 13 residues. Germline loops: CDR1 MGHDK, CDR2 SYGVNS. Some clones are missing from TCRdb's copy, which holds only in-frame ones; the method was immunoSEQ multiplex PCR. The sample carries more than 7,000 clones, 60% to 80% recorded once. The specimen was CD8+ T cells sorted from blood. The chain employs TRBV25-1 and TRBJ1-1; D not resolved. The sequence was collected from an adult with rheumatoid arthritis. In DNA, the CDR3 is TGTGCCAGCAGTGAATATCATAACACTGAAGCTTTCTTT. Its protein product is CASSEYHNTEAFF.